This T cell receptor (beta chain) is from a study of blood T cells in healthy people across ages. Study-wide results and caveats: Per million T cells, TCR beta diversity dropped roughly linearly as age increased. In these data, TCR beta diversity tracked strongly with naive T cell percentage.

On this clonotype itself: The antigen is undetermined.

Per germline, CDR1 SGHTA and CDR2 FQGNSA. V was pared by 5 bases and J by 6 bases, with 12 bases of the junction left unmatched. The CDR3 contains 17 residues. Primed by a sample-barcoded 5' primer and a J-beta primer mix, a second PCR proceeded for roughly 7 to 11 cycles. Every sample gave at least 3 million paired-end reads containing CDR3. TCRdb called the 5' RACE reads again in MiXCR, with one record for every CDR3 protein. The sample records 650,000 to 700,000 distinct CDR3 sequences, more than 45% being singletons. Sequenced: blood. This TCR was recovered from a woman of 80 years or more in good health. The rearrangement links TRBV7-2 to TRBJ2-1, with 11 bases matching TRBD2. CDR3 DNA sequence: TGTGCCAGCAGCCGACTAGCGGGACAACCACTCTCCAATGAGCAGTTCTTC. It encodes CASSRLAGQPLSNEQFF.